These 26 T cell receptor beta chains were sequenced from one sample in a study of T-cell memory formation after mild COVID-19. Using its own MiXCR run on the 5' RACE reads, TCRdb lists one record per CDR3 protein. The repertoire holds some 180,000 distinct CDR3 sequences, around a sixth seen once, with roughly 3.9% in the top ten. Sequencing was done on a sample of PBMCs or a T cell subset sorted from them (not recorded which). The receptor source for this set is a man between 18 and 29 years old who had mild COVID-19 (a few samples of this study predate the infection). Cell type and time point are not known.

The DNA of the CDR3 is TGCGCCGGACGGAACCGATCCTACGAGCAGTACTTC. Translated: CAGRNRSYEQYF. The chain joins TRBV4-3 to TRBJ2-7; D remains unclear. Per the germline V gene, CDR1 is LGHNA and CDR2 is YSLEER. The V end was cut by 11 bases, the J end by 1 base, with 12 bases between. CDR3 length equals 12 residues.

This clonotype was counted between two and nine times. This chain connects TRBV7-9 to TRBJ1-3; D ambiguous. This CDR3 comprises 16 residues. V lost 1 base, J lost 0 bases, and 10 bases lay in between. Germline values: CDR1 SEHNR, CDR2 FQNEAQ (reference sequence). The CDR3 reads CASSLGGLVSGNTIYF. CDR3 in DNA: TGTGCCAGCAGCTTAGGAGGGCTCGTCTCTGGAAACACCATATATTTT.

Many counts were recorded for this clonotype. The chain links TRBV7-9 to TRBJ2-5, with 12 positions matching TRBD2. The CDR3 sequence is 15 residues long. The germline gives CDR1 SEHNR, CDR2 FQNEAQ (reference sequence). V lost 5 bases, J lost 5 bases, and 6 bases stayed unmatched. As DNA, the CDR3 is TGTGCCAGCAGCCCTTGGACTAGCGGGGAGGAGACCCAGTACTTC. Its protein is CASSPWTSGEETQYF.

The chain uses TRBV5-1 and TRBJ2-1; possibly TRBD1 or TRBD2 for D (5 bases each). Germline V lookup: CDR1 SGHRS, CDR2 YFSETQ. The germline V and J ends were trimmed by 4 bases and 8 bases, with 19 bases remaining between them. The CDR3 runs to 15 residues. The CDR3 loop reads CASSPDMGPKYEQFF. CDR3 coding DNA: TGCGCCAGCAGCCCGGATATGGGACCCAAGTATGAGCAGTTCTTC.

There are a few counts of this clonotype. This sequence joins TRBV7-2 and TRBJ1-6; 8 bases fit TRBD1. This CDR3 has 16 amino acids. CDR1 is SGHTA and CDR2 is FQGNSA in the germline V gene. V was pared by 5 bases and J by 8 bases, with 11 bases of the junction left unmatched. The CDR3, as DNA: TGTGCCAGCAGCCAAACGCCTGGACAGGGCTATTCACCCCTCCACTTT. Translation: CASSQTPGQGYSPLHF.

This clonotype was picked up a small number of times. The chain has TRBV20-1 and TRBJ1-2; 8 bases match TRBD1. Trimming at V came to 8 bases and at J to 4 bases, leaving 9 bases not matched to a gene. The CDR3 is made up of 13 amino acids. Per the germline V gene, CDR1 is DFQATT and CDR2 is SNEGSKA (reference sequence). This CDR3 reads CSTNTGGSYGYTF. CDR3 in DNA: TGCAGTACCAACACAGGGGGGTCCTATGGCTACACCTTC.

This clonotype turned up a few times. V gene TRBV5-1 combines with J gene TRBJ1-1, with 7 bases identical to TRBD1. CDR3 size: 16 residues. CDR1 and CDR2 (germline): SGHRS, YFSETQ. Trimming took 4 bases from V and 0 from J; bases not matched to a gene: 9. CDR3: CASSPLLTGMNTEAFF. Written as DNA, the CDR3 is TGCGCCAGCAGCCCGCTCCTGACAGGGATGAACACTGAAGCTTTCTTT.

This clonotype occurred a few times. The chain has TRBV10-3 and TRBJ2-3; D remains ambiguous. The germline CDR1 and CDR2 sequences are ENHRY and SYGVKD. V was clipped by 4 bases and J by 0 bases, with 8 bases between them. There are 14 residues in the CDR3. DNA for the CDR3: TGTGCCATCAGTGCGAGACCTAGCACAGATACGCAGTATTTT. Protein sequence: CAISARPSTDTQYF.

This rearrangement joins TRBV7-6 to TRBJ2-6; no clear D. Germline loops: CDR1 SGHVS, CDR2 FNYEAQ. The CDR3 extends over 16 amino acids. V dropped 5 bases and J dropped 2 bases, with 13 bases sitting between them. CDR3 nucleotide sequence: TGTGCCAGCAGCAAAAGCCCCCCGGCTGGGGCCAACGTCCTGACTTTC. Its protein is CASSKSPPAGANVLTF. The full variable domain, with the rest looked up from reference TRBV7-6 and TRBJ2-6, is GAGVSQSPRYKVTKRGQDVALRCDPISGHVSLYWYRQALGQGPEFLTYFNYEAQQDKSGLPNDRFSAERPEGSISTLTIQRTEQRDSAMYRCASSKSPPAGANVLTFGAGSRLTVL.

This clonotype turned up a few times. CDR3 DNA: TGCGCCAGCAGCTTGCAAGGGACAGGGGATGAAAAACTGTTTTTT. This codes for CASSLQGTGDEKLFF. J is TRBJ1-4 and V is TRBV5-1; TRBD1 matches at 10 bases. The germline V gene encodes CDR1 SGHRS and CDR2 YFSETQ. The ends lost 1 base at V and 6 bases at J; junction bases unmatched: 3. The CDR3 covers 15 residues.

The V gene is TRBV6-6, the J gene TRBJ2-3; 8 positions agree with TRBD2. The CDR3 is 15 residues long. Germline CDR1 is MNHNY and CDR2 is SVGAGI (reference sequence). J was trimmed by 6 bases and V by 6 bases; bases with no gene match: 11. The CDR3 bases are TGTGCCAGCAGCCGGACTAGCCGAACTGATGATACGCAGTATTTT. This codes for CASSRTSRTDDTQYF.

The chain uses TRBV5-1 and TRBJ1-6; D is undetermined. The CDR3 loop spans 18 amino acids. V was clipped by 2 bases and J by 0 bases, with 15 bases between them. Germline-derived CDR1 and CDR2 are SGHRS and YFSETQ. The CDR3 loop reads CASSFRTSESSYNSPLHF. The CDR3 DNA sequence: TGCGCCAGCAGCTTTAGGACTTCGGAGAGCTCCTATAATTCACCCCTCCACTTT. Complete variable domain (other parts from reference TRBV5-1 and TRBJ1-6): KAGVTQTPRYLIKTRGQQVTLSCSPISGHRSVSWYQQTPGQGLQFLFEYFSETQRNKGNFPGRFSGRQFSNSRSEMNVSTLELGDSALYLCASSFRTSESSYNSPLHFGNGTRLTVT.

This clonotype came up many times. The J gene is TRBJ1-6, the V gene TRBV2; no clear D. The CDR3 sequence is 11 residues long. The V and J ends lost 4 bases and 6 bases respectively, with 1 base between them. Germline CDR1 and CDR2: SNHLY and FYNNEI. The CDR3 region is CASSGNSPLHF. For the CDR3, the DNA is TGTGCCAGCAGTGGTAATTCACCCCTCCACTTT.

This clonotype turned up a few times. The chain recombines TRBV12-3 or TRBV12-4 with TRBJ2-1; D may be TRBD2 (6 bases). Between the trimmed V and J ends, which lost 6 bases and 12 bases, there was a span of 21 bases. The CDR3 loop spans 14 amino acids. In DNA form, the CDR3 reads TGTGCCAGCAGCTGGGGGGAAACCCCACGGGGGCAGTTCTTC. This translates into CASSWGETPRGQFF.

Ten or more counts support this clonotype. The V gene is TRBV4-1, the J gene TRBJ2-3; a possible D gene is TRBD1 (6 bases). Trimming shortened V by 0 bases and J by 6 bases, and 10 bases separated the two germline ends. In germline, CDR1 is MGHRA, CDR2 YSYEKL. This CDR3 has 14 residues. The CDR3 DNA follows: TGCGCCAGCAGCCAAGAACAGGGAGCGGATACGCAGTATTTT. It translates to CASSQEQGADTQYF.

V usage is TRBV28 and J usage is TRBJ1-2; tentative D call: TRBD1 (5 bases). This CDR3 is 14 amino acids long. Germline CDR1 is MDHEN and CDR2 is SYDVKM. V lost 3 bases and J lost 7, with 15 bases in between. The CDR3 sequence: CASSFRDWGRGYTF. CDR3 in DNA: TGTGCCAGCAGTTTCAGGGACTGGGGTCGTGGCTACACCTTC.

This clonotype has more than one count but fewer than ten. V and J are TRBV5-6 and TRBJ2-1, with 7 bases identical to TRBD2. Germline V gene data show CDR1 as SGHDT and CDR2 as YYEEEE. The CDR3 extends over 16 amino acids. Trimming took 3 bases from V and 4 from J; bases not matched to a gene: 10. Here the CDR3 reads CASSSTSGTTYNEQFF. The CDR3 DNA follows: TGTGCCAGCAGCTCGACCAGCGGGACTACTTACAATGAGCAGTTCTTC.

The chain carries TRBV20-1 and TRBJ2-5, with 11 bases lining up with TRBD2. This CDR3 has 14 amino acids. Germline V CDR1 and CDR2: DFQATT, SNEGSKA (reference sequence). V dropped 5 bases and J dropped 1; count of bases not matched to a gene: 3. CDR3 coding DNA: TGCAGTGCTGTTAGCGGGGGGGCCCAAGAGACCCAGTACTTC. Protein product: CSAVSGGAQETQYF.

This clonotype was counted ten times or more. This chain links TRBV7-9 with TRBJ1-1, with D uncertain. The CDR3 has 13 residues. The V end was cut by 3 bases, the J end by 3 bases, with 8 bases between. Germline values: CDR1 SEHNR, CDR2 FQNEAQ (reference sequence). The DNA of the CDR3 is TGTGCCAGCAGCTTCGGCCAGTACACTGAAGCTTTCTTT. Amino acids: CASSFGQYTEAFF.

There are a few counts of this clonotype. The chain combines TRBV6-1 with TRBJ1-2; D might be TRBD1 (6 bases). With 7 bases removed from V and 2 bases from J, the gap between germline ends came to 14 bases. CDR1 and CDR2 from the germline V gene are MNHNS and SASEGT. There are 14 residues in the CDR3. The CDR3 loop is CASTLDRINYGYTF. The CDR3 DNA follows: TGTGCCAGCACTCTCGACAGGATCAACTATGGCTACACCTTC.

This chain joins TRBV4-3 and TRBJ1-1; no clear D gene. The length of the CDR3 is 15 residues. The germline V gene encodes CDR1 LGHNA and CDR2 YSLEER. V was cut by 0 bases and J by 0 bases, with 8 bases left in between. This chain's CDR3 is CASSQDARVNTEAFF. The CDR3 bases are TGCGCCAGCAGCCAAGATGCGAGGGTGAACACTGAAGCTTTCTTT.

The CDR3 here is CASSVVSRPNTGELFF. DNA of the CDR3: TGTGCCAGCAGCGTAGTCTCCCGCCCGAACACCGGGGAGCTGTTTTTT. The chain joins TRBV9 to TRBJ2-2; no clear D gene. This CDR3 comprises 16 residues. V was shortened by 0 bases and J by 0 bases, with 9 bases between the two germline ends. Looked up from germline, CDR1 is SGDLS and CDR2 is YYNGEE.

A few counts support this clonotype. This chain joins TRBV2 and TRBJ1-5; possible D gene TRBD1, 6 bases. Trimming removed 0 bases at V and 5 bases at J, with 11 bases between. Germline V gene lookup returns CDR1 SNHLY and CDR2 FYNNEI. This CDR3 region has 15 residues. The CDR3 sequence: CASSEALAGDQPQHF. CDR3 DNA: TGTGCCAGCAGTGAAGCGCTGGCAGGGGATCAGCCCCAGCATTTT.

This chain connects TRBV3-1 to TRBJ1-6, with D tentatively TRBD1 (5 bases). CDR1 is LGHDT and CDR2 is YNNKEL in the germline V gene (reference sequence). The ends were cut back, 6 bases at V and 8 bases at J, with 17 bases in the middle. The CDR3 loop spans 15 amino acids. The CDR3 region has the DNA TGTGCCAGCAGAAACTGGGACGTGGAGGATTCACCCCTCCACTTT. It encodes CASRNWDVEDSPLHF.

This clonotype was observed a few times. V and J are TRBV6-6 and TRBJ2-1; 13 nucleotides agree with TRBD2. Trimming removed 4 bases from V and 14 bases from J; junction bases left unmatched: 5. This CDR3 has 13 residues. Germline V CDR1 and CDR2: MNHNY, SVGAGI (reference sequence). The CDR3 bases are TGTGCCAGCAGTTTTACTAGCGGGGGGGTGGAGTTCTTC. Translation: CASSFTSGGVEFF.

The table lists this clonotype with a few counts. V gene TRBV6-2 or TRBV6-3 combines with J gene TRBJ2-1, with 8 bases that match TRBD2. V shed 5 bases and J 15 bases; nucleotides not matched to a gene: 6. Germline values: CDR1 MNHEY, CDR2 SVGEGT. The CDR3 has 11 amino acids. The CDR3 here is CASSQAGAAFF. The DNA for the CDR3 is TGTGCCAGCAGTCAAGCGGGGGCGGCGTTCTTC.